This T cell receptor beta chain is drawn from a study of blood T cells in healthy people across ages. In this sample, this clonotype turned up a few times. Combining a sample-barcoded 5' primer with a J-beta primer mix, a second PCR ran for roughly 7 to 11 cycles. MiXCR was run by TCRdb on the 5' RACE reads, yielding one entry per CDR3 protein. The data contain about 750,000 distinct CDR3 sequences, roughly 53% of them singletons. The TCR comes from an elderly man in good health. Material: blood.

The CDR3 spells CSARDSPLGEQYF. The CDR3, as DNA: TGCAGTGCTAGAGATTCGCCCCTCGGGGAGCAGTACTTC. This chain links TRBV20-1 with TRBJ2-7, with no clear D. Germline V gene lookup returns CDR1 DFQATT and CDR2 SNEGSKA (reference sequence). The V gene lost 0 bases and the J gene lost 7 bases, with 13 bases spanning the gap. The CDR3 is 13 amino acids.